These T cell receptor beta chains were read from a single sample in a study of cytotoxic CD8 clonotypes in ibrutinib-treated CLL. Method: immunoSEQ multiplex PCR; TCRdb's copy keeps in-frame clones and lacks some. This table has some 200,000 clones, nearly 80% appearing once. Source: PBMCs, taken after 12 months of ibrutinib treatment. These receptors all stem from a human donor with chronic lymphocytic leukemia. CDR3s include the opening cysteine and the closing phenylalanine or tryptophan. Each record gives: clone size, V gene, D gene, J gene, CDR3 DNA, CDR3 protein. D genes are given only for firm matches. Size is omitted from some rows. Given values are once, few, many or a class for expanded clones.

NA,TRBV10-1,TRBD1,TRBJ1-1,TGCGCCGACCGGGACAGGGGAGCGAACACTGAAGCTTTCTTT,CADRDRGANTEAFF
NA,TRBV4-1,TRBD1,TRBJ1-2,TGCGCCAGCAGCCAACCCAGGGGGCTGAGCTATGGCTACACCTTC,CASSQPRGLSYGYTF
NA,TRBV4-1,NA,TRBJ2-1,TGCGCCAGCAGCCAAGTTGGTTCCGGGGGCTTGACGGATGAGCAGTTCTTC,CASSQVGSGGLTDEQFF
NA,TRBV10-3,NA,TRBJ2-6,TGTGCCATCCAGAGTACGGCCCGGACCCAAATTTCTGGGGCCAACGTCCTGACTTTC,CAIQSTARTQISGANVLTF
few,TRBV4-2,NA,TRBJ2-5,TGTGCCAGCAGCCCGATTCCCGGCGAGACCCAGTACTTC,CASSPIPGETQYF
NA,TRBV1,NA,TRBJ1-2,TGCACCAGCAGACTAGTTAGTTGTGCGAAAGACCTATGGCTACACTTC,CTSRLVSCAKDLWLHF
NA,TRBV11-2,NA,TRBJ2-1,TGTGCCAGCAGCTTAGCGGCCAATGAGCAGTTCTTC,CASSLAANEQFF
NA,TRBV7-8,TRBD2,TRBJ2-1,TGTGCCAGCAGCTTTCCACGCCGGACTAGCGTCTACAATGAGCAGTTCTTC,CASSFPRRTSVYNEQFF
NA,TRBV4-1,TRBD2,TRBJ2-2,TGCGCCAGCAGCCAAGTGGGACTAGCGGGAGATGGTGGCACCGGGGAGCTGTTTTTT,CASSQVGLAGDGGTGELFF
NA,TRBV20-1,NA,TRBJ1-4,TGCAGTGCTTTCCTCGGGGAAAAACTGTTTTTT,CSAFLGEKLFF
NA,TRBV27,TRBD2,TRBJ2-7,TGTGCCAGCAGTTCCCCAAGACTAGCTTACGAGCAGTACTTC,CASSSPRLAYEQYF